The next 12 T cell receptor beta chains were all read from a single sample in a study of tumor and adjacent non-tumor tissue in lung cancer listed by TCRdb under 2018. The method behind the library was multiplex PCR. The listed sequencing device is Illumina HiSeq 2500. TCRbeta libraries were constructed through three rounds of nested PCR with primers (Table S4) according to protocols modified from ARM-PCR. TCRdb trimmed the raw reads at Q25, called clones with MiXCR and kept productive beta chains. Identical CDR3 protein sequences are pooled into one entry, listed with their most common genes and DNA. For this sample the table gives approximately 66,000 distinct CDR3 sequences, of which about 55% were detected only once. The top ten hold about 32% of the sample. RNA was extracted from bulk unsorted tissue and checked for quality with a NanoDrop ND-1000 and an Agilent 2100. Normal lung samples were distant non-tumor tissue taken more than 3 cm from the tumor edge.

Material for sequencing was distant non-tumor lung tissue. The source is a man aged 70-80 years with non-small cell lung cancer.

Concerning this clonotype: This likely comes from a read error, as the CDR3 has no conserved phenylalanine or tryptophan at its end. The DNA for the CDR3 is TGTGCCAGCAGCTCGGGAACCGACAGGGTTAATGAGCAGTTCCTC. The encoded protein is CASSSGTDRVNEQFL. The V gene is TRBV5-1, the J gene TRBJ2-1; 7 bases are a match to TRBD1. Germline values: CDR1 SGHRS, CDR2 YFSETQ. This CDR3 spans 15 amino acids.

Many counts were recorded for this clonotype. This chain uses TRBV12-3 or TRBV12-4 with TRBJ2-6; unclear D gene. CDR3 length: 15 amino acids. V was pared by 2 bases and J by 2 bases, with 7 bases between. CDR3 amino acids: CASSLTRPGANVLTF. The DNA for the CDR3 is TGTGCCAGCAGTTTAACGAGGCCTGGGGCCAACGTCCTGACTTTC.

This clonotype came up once. The chain combines TRBV6-6 with TRBJ2-5; D unresolved. The V and J ends lost 9 bases and 5 bases respectively, with 10 bases between them. Per the germline V gene, CDR1 is MNHNY and CDR2 is SVGAGI (reference sequence). The CDR3 consists of 11 residues. CDR3 protein: CASMPRETQYF. CDR3 coding DNA: TGTGCCAGTATGCCCAGGGAGACCCAGTACTTC.

On this clonotype: The junction differs from germline at one of its ends, possibly a read error. The chain recombines TRBV5-5 with TRBJ1-5, with 11 bases aligning to TRBD1. CDR1 SGHKS and CDR2 YYEKEE come from the germline V gene (reference sequence). The CDR3 has 14 residues. CDR3 region: CAGSLGQGGQPQHF. Here the CDR3 DNA reads TGTGCCGGCAGCTTGGGACAGGGGGGCCAGCCCCAGCATTTT. The full variable domain, with the rest looked up from reference TRBV5-5 and TRBJ1-5, is DAGVTQSPTHLIKTRGQQVTLRCSPISGHKSVSWYQQVLGQGPQFIFQYYEKEERGRGNFPDRFSARQFPNYSSELNVNALLLGDSALYLCAGSLGQGGQPQHFGDGTRLSIL.

J is TRBJ2-7 and V is TRBV4-1, with D uncertain. Per germline, CDR1 MGHRA and CDR2 YSYEKL. CDR3 size: 13 residues. Trimming pared 1 base from V and 3 bases from J, leaving 7 bases between. CDR3: CASSQVIGYEQYF. The CDR3 bases are TGCGCCAGCAGCCAAGTGATAGGCTACGAGCAGTACTTC.

This clonotype appeared many times. The germline gene is not matched at one end of the junction; a read error may be the cause. The chain uses TRBV6-5 and TRBJ2-5; D tentatively fits TRBD1 or TRBD2 (5 bases each). The germline V gene has CDR1 MNHEY and CDR2 SVGAGI. The CDR3 loop spans 14 amino acids. The CDR3 nucleotides are TGTGCCAGCAGTTACCCGGGACCACAAGGGACCCAGTACTTC. It codes for CASSYPGPQGTQYF.

Points on this clonotype: One end of the junction is discordant with germline, which a read error may explain. This chain connects TRBV28 to TRBJ2-7; 7 positions match TRBD2. This CDR3 has 15 residues. Germline V CDR1 and CDR2: MDHEN, SYDVKM. The CDR3 reads CASSFILACSYEQYF. CDR3 in DNA: TGTGCCAGCAGTTTTATACTAGCGTGTTCCTATGAGCAGTACTTC.

Regarding this clonotype: Just one base apart from a much larger clone, this may be a read error. Here the CDR3 reads CSARVEAGHTF. The CDR3 DNA reads as TGCAGTGCTAGAGTGGAGGCTGGCCACACCTTC. The genes are TRBV20-1 and TRBJ1-2; the D is unclear. The CDR3 is 11 residues long. Germline CDR1 reads DFQATT; CDR2 reads SNEGSKA (reference sequence).

On this clonotype itself: The junction departs from the called germline gene at one end, perhaps through a read error. The chain combines TRBV20-1 with TRBJ1-5; no firm D call. Germline V gives CDR1 DFQATT, CDR2 SNEGSKA (reference sequence). This CDR3 comprises 15 residues. This CDR3 is CSARDGGVSNQPRHF. The CDR3 DNA reads as TGCAGTGCCCGTGATGGAGGCGTAAGCAATCAGCCCCGGCATTTT.

The chain recombines TRBV11-2 with TRBJ2-5, with D possibly matching TRBD2 (6 bases). The ends were cut back, 7 bases at V and 2 bases at J, with 17 bases in the middle. This CDR3 is built from 15 residues. Germline lookup yields CDR1 SGHAT and CDR2 FQNNGV. The CDR3 nucleotides read TGTGCCAGCAATTGGGCCGCGGGGAATCAAGAGACCCAGTACTTC. Protein sequence: CASNWAAGNQETQYF.

About this clonotype itself: The junction differs from germline at one of its ends, possibly a read error. The rearrangement uses TRBV30 and TRBJ2-7, with a tentative D call TRBD2 (6 bases). The CDR3 runs to 15 residues. Per germline, CDR1 GTSNPN and CDR2 SVGIG (reference sequence). Written as DNA, the CDR3 is TGTGCCTGGACACCACTATCTAGCGCTAGATACGGGCAGTACTTC. It translates to CAWTPLSSARYGQYF.

Remarks on this clonotype: No conserved phenylalanine or tryptophan is present at the end of the CDR3, so a read error is the likely explanation. CDR3 region: CASRPTGRKNEQFL. CDR3 DNA: TGTGCCAGCAGGCCGACAGGGAGGAAGAATGAGCAGTTCTTA. The V and J genes are TRBV6-5 and TRBJ2-1, with D perhaps matching TRBD1 (7 bases). Germline CDR1 and CDR2: MNHEY and SVGAGI. CDR3 size: 14 residues. Trimming left V 6 bases short and J 7 bases short, with 16 bases between.